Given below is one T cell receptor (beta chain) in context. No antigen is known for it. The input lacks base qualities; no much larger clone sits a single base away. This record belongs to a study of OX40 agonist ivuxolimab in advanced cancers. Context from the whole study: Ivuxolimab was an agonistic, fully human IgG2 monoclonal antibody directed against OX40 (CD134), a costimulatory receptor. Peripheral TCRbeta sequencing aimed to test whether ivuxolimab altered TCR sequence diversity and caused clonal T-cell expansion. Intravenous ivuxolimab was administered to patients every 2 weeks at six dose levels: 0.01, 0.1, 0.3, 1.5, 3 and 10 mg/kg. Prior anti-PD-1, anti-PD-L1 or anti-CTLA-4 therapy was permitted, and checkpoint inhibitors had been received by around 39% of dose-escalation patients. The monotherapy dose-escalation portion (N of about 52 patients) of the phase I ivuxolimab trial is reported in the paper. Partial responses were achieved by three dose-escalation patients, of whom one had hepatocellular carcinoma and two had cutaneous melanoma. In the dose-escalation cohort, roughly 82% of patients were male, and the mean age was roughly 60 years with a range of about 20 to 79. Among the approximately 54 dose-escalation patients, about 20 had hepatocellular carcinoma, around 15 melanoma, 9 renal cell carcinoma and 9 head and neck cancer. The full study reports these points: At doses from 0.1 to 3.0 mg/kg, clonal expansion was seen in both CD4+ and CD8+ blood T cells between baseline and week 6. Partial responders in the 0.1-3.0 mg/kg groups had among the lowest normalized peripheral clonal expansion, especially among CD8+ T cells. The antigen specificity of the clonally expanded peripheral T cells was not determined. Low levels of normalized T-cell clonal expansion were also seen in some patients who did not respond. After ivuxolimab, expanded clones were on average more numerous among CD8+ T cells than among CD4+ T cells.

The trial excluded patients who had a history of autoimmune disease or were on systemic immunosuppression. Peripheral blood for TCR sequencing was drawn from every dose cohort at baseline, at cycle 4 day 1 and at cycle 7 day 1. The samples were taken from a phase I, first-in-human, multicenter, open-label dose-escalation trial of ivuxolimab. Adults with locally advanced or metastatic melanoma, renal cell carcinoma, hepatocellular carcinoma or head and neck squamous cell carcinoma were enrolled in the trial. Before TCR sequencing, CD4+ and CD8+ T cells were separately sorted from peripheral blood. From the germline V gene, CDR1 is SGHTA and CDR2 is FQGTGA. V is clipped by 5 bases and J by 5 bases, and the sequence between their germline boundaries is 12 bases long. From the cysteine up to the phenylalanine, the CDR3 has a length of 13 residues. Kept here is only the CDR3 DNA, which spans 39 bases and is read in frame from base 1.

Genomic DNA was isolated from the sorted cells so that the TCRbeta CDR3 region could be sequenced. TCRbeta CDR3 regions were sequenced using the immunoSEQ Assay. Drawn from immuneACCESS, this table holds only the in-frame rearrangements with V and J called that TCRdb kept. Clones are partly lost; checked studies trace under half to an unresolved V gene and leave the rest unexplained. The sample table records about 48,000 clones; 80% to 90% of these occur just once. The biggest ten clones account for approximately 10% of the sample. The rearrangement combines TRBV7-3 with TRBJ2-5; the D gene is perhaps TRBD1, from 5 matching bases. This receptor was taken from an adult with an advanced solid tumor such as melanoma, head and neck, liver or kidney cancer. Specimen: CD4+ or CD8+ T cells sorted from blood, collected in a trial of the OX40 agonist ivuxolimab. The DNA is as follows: TGTGCCAGCAGCCAATCTAGGGGCGAGACCCAGTACTTC. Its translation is CASSQSRGETQYF. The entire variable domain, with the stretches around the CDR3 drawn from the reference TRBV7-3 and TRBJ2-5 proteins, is GAGVSQTPSNKVTEKGKYVELRCDPISGHTALYWYRQSLGQGPEFLIYFQGTGAADDSGLPNDRFFAVRPEGSVSTLKIQRTERGDSAVYLCASSQSRGETQYFGPGTRLLVL.